This T cell receptor (beta chain) was obtained from a study of CD8+CD57+ T cells in acquired aplastic anemia. Looking at the study overall: Sorted CD4+ plus CD8+ cells gave DNA averaging roughly 2.9 ug. The study obtained 8.5 million to 12 million reads on average for CD4+ cells from healthy donors.

The CDR3 consists of 11 residues. The germline V gene encodes CDR1 DFQATT and CDR2 SNEGSKA (reference sequence). The V gene lost 1 base and the J gene lost 4 bases, with 4 bases spanning the gap. At least ten counts were recorded for this clonotype. Its antigen is not identified. Study-wide results and limits: A set of 25 to 35 CD8+ CDR3 sequences was shared between patients and controls, and these sequences appeared highly expressed in patients. Controls did not differ significantly from patients in CD8+ Simpson's diversity.

Genomic DNA, serving as template, underwent TCR beta VDJ and CDR3 profiling. MiXCR, run by TCRdb on the reads, gives a single entry per CDR3 protein. Of some 200,000 distinct CDR3 sequences in the sample, 30% to 40% were seen once. The source material was sorted CD4+, CD8+, or CD8+CD57+ T cells (not recorded which) from PBMCs. V usage is TRBV20-1 and J usage is TRBJ1-2; D uncertain. The receptor was derived from a human donor in good health, serving as a control. The CDR3, as DNA: TGCAGTGCTAGAGTGGGCTATGGCTACACCTTC. Encoded protein: CSARVGYGYTF.